This T cell receptor beta chain is drawn from a study of vaccination and CD4 T cells after COVID-19. Documented treatment: roughly 10-day PBMC culture with coronavirus spike peptide pools or control peptides (ViraFEST assay). CD4+ T lymphocytes from the unexposed donor were collected before the COVID-19 pandemic (2011-2018). This CDR3 is 15 amino acids long. CDR1 and CDR2 (germline): GTSNPN, SVGIG (reference sequence). Trimming removed 4 bases from V and 4 bases from J; junction bases left unmatched: 10. With the Oncomine TCR Beta short-read assay, DNA from cultured CD4+ T cells was sequenced. TCRdb processed the PCR reads anew with MiXCR; each CDR3 protein has one entry. The sample comprises 2,500 to 3,000 distinct CDR3 sequences, 35% to 45% of which are singletons, and approximately 45% rests with the top ten. Comments on this clonotype: The antigen is not known.

The chain carries TRBV30 and TRBJ1-3; TRBD1 agrees at 7 bases. The sample taken for sequencing was CD4+ T cells from blood, cultured in vitro. The receptor was isolated from a human donor in good health. The CDR3 protein is CAWKGRGLGGNTIYF. CDR3 nucleotide sequence: TGTGCCTGGAAGGGTAGGGGGCTTGGGGGAAACACCATATATTTT.